Below, 2 T cell receptor beta chains from the same sample are listed, as sequenced in a study of cytomegalovirus exposure and HLA in healthy donors. Researchers ran the PCR with 60 Vbeta and 13 Jbeta primers. Assay used: immunoSEQ multiplex PCR; TCRdb lists only in-frame clones, some missing. The profile covers approximately 190,000 clones, with 70% to 85% appearing a single time and 0.098% taken by the ten largest. Sequenced: PBMCs. These TCRs come from a boy aged 2-9 years in good health and CMV-seronegative.

The chain links TRBV7-9 to TRBJ2-1; TRBD2 matches 7 bases. From germline, CDR1 is SEHNR and CDR2 FQNEAQ (reference sequence). The V gene end was trimmed by 4 bases and the J gene end by 2 bases; junction bases not matched to a gene: 2. CDR3 size: 14 residues. For the CDR3, the DNA is TGTGCCAGCAGCTACGGGGGGACCTACAATGAGCAGTTCTTC. Amino acid sequence: CASSYGGTYNEQFF.

The chain uses TRBV11-2 and TRBJ2-4; 7 bases are a match to TRBD2. Unmatched junction bases numbered 14, after V lost 0 bases and J lost 0 bases. This CDR3 has 20 amino acids. In germline, CDR1 is SGHAT, CDR2 FQNNGV. The CDR3 is CASSLDLGRGSELAKNIQYF. In DNA form, the CDR3 reads TGTGCCAGCAGCTTAGATTTAGGGCGGGGGAGTGAACTAGCCAAAAACATTCAGTACTTC. The complete variable domain, with remaining parts taken from reference TRBV11-2 and TRBJ2-4, reads EAGVAQSPRYKIIEKRQSVAFWCNPISGHATLYWYQQILGQGPKLLIQFQNNGVVDDSQLPKDRFSAERLKGVDSTLKIQPAKLEDSAVYLCASSLDLGRGSELAKNIQYFGAGTRLSVL.